The 27 T cell receptor beta chains below all came from one sample that was sequenced in a study of cytomegalovirus exposure and HLA in healthy donors. The repertoire was sequenced with immunoSEQ multiplex PCR; TCRdb's copy has only in-frame clones and lacks some. The sample records a few hundred thousand clones, nearly 90% being singletons. Sample: PBMCs. All receptors derive from a woman younger than 30 in good health and CMV-seronegative.

The V gene is TRBV28, the J gene TRBJ1-2, with TRBD1 matching 7 bases. The CDR3 length is 14 residues. J was trimmed by 2 bases and V by 5 bases; bases with no gene match: 5. Germline V gene sequence: CDR1 MDHEN, CDR2 SYDVKM. The CDR3 DNA sequence: TGTGCCAGCAGTCCCGCGACAGGGAACTATGGCTACACCTTC. It yields the protein CASSPATGNYGYTF.

This clone is a singleton in its sample. This sample also contains other DNA sequences that code for the same CDR3. This sequence joins TRBV5-1 and TRBJ2-3; weak D call: TRBD2 (7 bases). This CDR3 comprises 15 residues. V was cut by 0 bases and J by 3 bases, with 11 bases left in between. Germline loops: CDR1 SGHRS, CDR2 YFSETQ. CDR3 sequence reads: CASSLEGGVTDTQYF. The CDR3 bases are TGCGCCAGCAGCTTGGAAGGGGGGGTGACAGATACGCAGTATTTT.

This clone was observed once. This CDR3 is CASSEAGNRVSYGYTF. Written as DNA, the CDR3 is TGTGCCAGCAGTGAAGCGGGTAACAGGGTATCCTATGGCTACACCTTC. V is TRBV2 and J is TRBJ1-2; D may be TRBD1 (6 bases). V lost 0 bases and J 4 bases, leaving 15 bases between the germline ends. This CDR3 comprises 16 residues. The germline V gene has CDR1 SNHLY and CDR2 FYNNEI.

This chain connects TRBV5-4 to TRBJ2-5, with 11 bases fitting TRBD2. V lost 4 bases, J lost 1 base, and 3 bases stayed unmatched. CDR1 is SGHNT and CDR2 is YYREEE in the germline V gene (reference sequence). This CDR3 spans 15 amino acids. The CDR3 protein is CASSPLAGVQETQYF. CDR3 nucleotide sequence: TGTGCCAGCAGCCCACTAGCGGGGGTCCAAGAGACCCAGTACTTC.

The chain combines TRBV7-3 with TRBJ2-3, with 10 bases matching TRBD2. J lost 2 bases, V lost 0 bases, and 8 bases had no gene match. The CDR3 is 18 residues long. CDR1 is SGHTA and CDR2 is FQGTGA in the germline V gene. DNA for the CDR3: TGTGCCAGCAGCTTAACTCAGCCTAGCGGGGGCGTCACAGATACGCAGTATTTT. Its translation is CASSLTQPSGGVTDTQYF.

The rearrangement joins TRBV9 to TRBJ2-3; D ambiguous. This CDR3 is 14 amino acids long. Germline-derived CDR1 and CDR2 are SGDLS and YYNGEE. Trimming cost V 2 bases and J 3 bases, with 10 bases left between them. Written as DNA, the CDR3 is TGTGCCAGCAGCGTTCACGCAGAAACAGATACGCAGTATTTT. It codes for CASSVHAETDTQYF. Together with reference TRBV9 and TRBJ2-3, the CDR3 gives the full variable domain: DSGVTQTPKHLITATGQRVTLRCSPRSGDLSVYWYQQSLDQGLQFLIQYYNGEERAKGNILERFSAQQFPDLHSELNLSSLELGDSALYFCASSVHAETDTQYFGPGTRLTVL.

The genes are TRBV4-1 and TRBJ2-1; TRBD1 is a possible D gene (5 bases). This CDR3 spans 14 amino acids. Trimming pared 5 bases from V and 13 bases from J, leaving 21 bases between. Germline CDR1 and CDR2: MGHRA and YSYEKL. The CDR3 bases are TGCGCCAGCAGCGTACAGGCTAGGCCTCTCCGACAGTTCTTC. Its protein is CASSVQARPLRQFF.

The V call is TRBV25-1, the J call TRBJ1-2; TRBD1 matches 9 bases. CDR3 length equals 16 residues. Germline assignment: CDR1 MGHDK and CDR2 SYGVNS. Losses at the gene ends were 6 bases for V and 8 bases for J; bases not matched to a gene: 16. Here the CDR3 reads CASSGTGLLRMFGYTF. Written as DNA, the CDR3 is TGTGCCAGCAGCGGGACAGGGCTCCTCCGTATGTTCGGCTACACCTTC.

The sample holds one count of this clone. This sequence joins TRBV6-1 and TRBJ2-5; the match to TRBD2 covers 8 bases. The CDR3 is 17 residues long. The J segment lost 5 bases and the V segment lost 1 base, leaving 12 bases of the junction unmatched. In germline, CDR1 is MNHNS, CDR2 SASEGT. CDR3 in amino acids: CASSEGDIAGWSETQYF. DNA of the CDR3: TGTGCCAGCAGTGAAGGGGACATAGCGGGGTGGTCGGAGACCCAGTACTTC.

This clone was detected once. J is TRBJ2-2 and V is TRBV7-9, with a tentative D call TRBD2 (5 bases). The germline CDR1 and CDR2 sequences are SEHNR and FQNEAQ (reference sequence). V was clipped by 5 bases and J by 0 bases, with 10 bases between them. The CDR3 covers 15 residues. The CDR3 is CASSRTGANTGELFF. In nucleotides, the CDR3 is TGTGCCAGCAGCCGGACTGGCGCGAACACCGGGGAGCTGTTTTTT. Combining the CDR3 with reference TRBV7-9 and TRBJ2-2 gives the whole variable domain DTGVSQNPRHKITKRGQNVTFRCDPISEHNRLYWYRQTLGQGPEFLTYFQNEAQLEKSRLLSDRFSAERPKGSFSTLEIQRTEQGDSAMYLCASSRTGANTGELFFGEGSRLTVL.

The CDR3 nucleotides are TGTGCCAGCAGTTCCCCTTGGGGGGACTACGAGCAGTACTTC. It translates to CASSSPWGDYEQYF. This rearrangement joins TRBV6-5 to TRBJ2-7; D perhaps matches TRBD2 (6 bases). With 4 bases removed from V and 3 bases from J, the gap between germline ends came to 13 bases. Germline V lookup: CDR1 MNHEY, CDR2 SVGAGI. This CDR3 has 14 amino acids.

The gene calls are TRBV6-1 and TRBJ2-2; 8 bases line up with TRBD2. CDR3 length: 18 residues. Trimming cost V 1 base and J 2 bases; bases outside gene matches: 9. Germline V lookup: CDR1 MNHNS, CDR2 SASEGT. The DNA of the CDR3 is TGTGCCAGCAGTGAAGTGGCTAGGAGCGGGGGTAACACCGGGGAGCTGTTTTTT. Translated: CASSEVARSGGNTGELFF.

This clone occurred once. The J gene is TRBJ1-6, the V gene TRBV18; D perhaps matches TRBD1 (5 bases). This CDR3 region has 15 residues. V lost 6 bases, J lost 7 bases, and 16 bases lay in between. Germline loops: CDR1 KGHSH, CDR2 LQKENI. DNA of the CDR3: TGTGCCAGCTCCGAAGGACAAAATTGGAATTCACCCCTCCACTTT. Its protein product is CASSEGQNWNSPLHF.

V and J are TRBV15 and TRBJ2-2, with D maybe TRBD1 (5 bases). CDR3 size: 14 residues. Germline CDR1 LNHNV, CDR2 YYDKDF (reference sequence). V lost 5 bases, J lost 6 bases, and 13 bases lay in between. CDR3 sequence: CATSGRTNAGELFF. In nucleotides, the CDR3 is TGTGCCACCAGCGGCCGGACAAACGCCGGGGAGCTGTTTTTT.

The rearrangement joins TRBV10-3 to TRBJ2-3; 11 bases are a match to TRBD2. Germline V CDR1 and CDR2: ENHRY, SYGVKD. V shed 6 bases and J 1 base; nucleotides not matched to a gene: 15. This CDR3 contains 19 residues. The CDR3 loop reads CAIRGRPSGGTPGTDTQYF. The CDR3 DNA is TGTGCCATCAGAGGTCGACCTAGCGGGGGGACTCCTGGCACAGATACGCAGTATTTT.

J is TRBJ2-1 and V is TRBV4-1, with D possibly matching TRBD2 (6 bases). Germline lookup yields CDR1 MGHRA and CDR2 YSYEKL. Trimming removed 4 bases at V and 8 bases at J, with 15 bases between. The CDR3 is made up of 14 amino acids. The CDR3 is CASSLLGRRDEQFF. The CDR3 coding sequence is TGCGCCAGCAGCCTCCTGGGGAGGAGGGATGAGCAGTTCTTC.

This clone was recorded once. This rearrangement joins TRBV19 to TRBJ2-7, with TRBD1 matching over 8 bases. Losses at the gene ends were 4 bases for V and 1 base for J; bases not matched to a gene: 6. The CDR3 runs 15 residues. Germline CDR1 LNHDA, CDR2 SQIVND (reference sequence). The CDR3 nucleotides read TGTGCCAGTAGTACCGGACAGGGTCGATCCTACGAGCAGTACTTC. Residues: CASSTGQGRSYEQYF.

V and J are TRBV7-2 and TRBJ2-7, with D unclear. V shed 2 bases and J shed 7 bases, with 9 bases lying between them. Germline V gene sequence: CDR1 SGHTA, CDR2 FQGNSA. The CDR3 sequence is 12 residues long. This CDR3 is CASSLTGGEQYV. CDR3 bases: TGTGCCAGCAGCTTAACGGGTGGGGAGCAGTACGTC.

The rearrangement uses TRBV6-1 and TRBJ1-1; 9 bases map to TRBD1. Unmatched junction bases numbered 2, after V lost 5 bases and J lost 4 bases. The CDR3 has 13 residues. Germline CDR1 is MNHNS and CDR2 is SASEGT. The CDR3 loop is CASSQGQGTEAFF. The CDR3 DNA reads as TGTGCCAGCAGTCAGGGACAGGGCACTGAAGCTTTCTTT.

V gene TRBV10-3 combines with J gene TRBJ1-5; D is possibly TRBD1 (6 bases). The germline CDR1 and CDR2 sequences are ENHRY and SYGVKD. This CDR3 has 17 amino acids. V dropped 5 bases and J dropped 6 bases, with 23 bases sitting between them. In nucleotides, the CDR3 is TGTGCCATCAGTTCCGTCCCCGGGCGGGGGGCGGTTCAGCCCCAGCATTTT. Residues: CAISSVPGRGAVQPQHF.

The chain carries TRBV29-1 and TRBJ2-7, with 9 positions matching TRBD2. Germline V gene lookup returns CDR1 SQVTM and CDR2 ANQGSEA. The CDR3 contains 16 residues. The J segment lost 5 bases and the V segment lost 2 bases, leaving 13 bases of the junction unmatched. Here the CDR3 reads CSVEFPLGGGDDEQYF. DNA of the CDR3: TGCAGCGTTGAATTCCCTCTCGGCGGGGGGGACGACGAGCAGTACTTC.

V is TRBV13 and J is TRBJ2-7, with D possibly matching TRBD2 (6 bases). The V gene lost 3 bases and the J gene lost 4 bases, with 13 bases spanning the gap. Germline V CDR1 and CDR2: PRHDT, FYEKMQ (reference sequence). The CDR3 runs to 14 residues. The CDR3 DNA reads TGTGCCAGCAGCTTGGGCGGGGTTCTTTACGAGCAGTACGTC. Its translation: CASSLGGVLYEQYV.

This clone showed up just a few times. The rearrangement links TRBV28 to TRBJ1-6, with 7 bases aligning to TRBD1. From germline, CDR1 is MDHEN and CDR2 SYDVKM. With V trimmed by 6 bases and J by 13 bases, 6 bases remained unmatched. This CDR3 contains 12 residues. The DNA for the CDR3 is TGTGCCAGCAGCCTGGACAGGCGGCCCCTCCACTTT. This codes for CASSLDRRPLHF. Drawing the rest from reference TRBV28 and TRBJ1-6, the complete variable domain is DVKVTQSSRYLVKRTGEKVFLECVQDMDHENMFWYRQDPGLGLRLIYFSYDVKMKEKGDIPEGYSVSREKKERFSLILESASTNQTSMYLCASSLDRRPLHFGNGTRLTVT.

The V call is TRBV5-1, the J call TRBJ1-4; D unclear. With 1 base removed from V and 3 bases from J, the gap between germline ends came to 7 bases. Germline V CDR1 and CDR2: SGHRS, YFSETQ. This CDR3 has 14 amino acids. As DNA, the CDR3 is TGCGCCAGCAGCTTGTATGGAGCTAATGAAAAACTGTTTTTT. Translated: CASSLYGANEKLFF.

The genes are TRBV7-2 and TRBJ1-2; no reliable D call. Germline CDR1 reads SGHTA; CDR2 reads FQGNSA. The CDR3 is 18 amino acids. Trimming removed 0 bases from V and 4 bases from J, with 21 bases in between. CDR3 in amino acids: CASSLAGGGGSSIYGYTF. CDR3 bases: TGTGCCAGCAGCTTAGCGGGAGGTGGTGGATCAAGTATCTATGGCTACACCTTC.

The CDR3 region has the DNA TGTGCCAGTAGGGCGGGCAGGGGGCTTGGGGAGCAGTACTTC. The encoded protein is CASRAGRGLGEQYF. The gene calls are TRBV19 and TRBJ2-7, with 8 bases that match TRBD1. Germline CDR1 and CDR2: LNHDA and SQIVND (reference sequence). The CDR3 runs to 14 residues. The V gene end was trimmed by 6 bases and the J gene end by 7 bases; junction bases not matched to a gene: 11.

V and J are TRBV27 and TRBJ2-7, with TRBD1 matching over 7 bases. Looked up from germline, CDR1 is MNHEY and CDR2 is SMNVEV (reference sequence). J was trimmed by 0 bases and V by 6 bases; bases with no gene match: 2. The CDR3 totals 13 residues. CDR3 protein: CASRGQHSYEQYF. CDR3 nucleotides: TGTGCCAGCAGGGGACAGCACTCCTACGAGCAGTACTTC.